Presented here are 28 T cell receptor beta chains from one specimen sequenced in a study of PD-1 blockade in classical Hodgkin lymphoma. The table came from immunoSEQ multiplex PCR; TCRdb's copy has only in-frame clones and leaves some out. The sample consists of about 93,000 clones, 78% of them appearing once. The time point is: cycle 4 day 1 (C4D1), after less than 7 weeks of nivolumab. Relapse was seen in all patients after autologous stem cell transplantation, and brentuximab vedotin exposure was variable. The starting material was peripheral blood mononuclear cells (PBMCs), obtained before the fourth cycle of nivolumab. All receptors come from a human donor with classical Hodgkin lymphoma.

V and J are TRBV27 and TRBJ2-3; 11 nucleotides agree with TRBD2. This CDR3 is 15 amino acids long. Looked up from germline, CDR1 is MNHEY and CDR2 is SMNVEV (reference sequence). With V trimmed by 10 bases and J by 4 bases, 10 bases remained unmatched. The CDR3 sequence: CATLGTSGFADTQYF. In DNA form, the CDR3 reads TGTGCCACCCTTGGGACTAGCGGCTTCGCAGATACGCAGTATTTT.

This clone was seen a few times. This sequence joins TRBV7-3 and TRBJ2-1; 13 bases map to TRBD2. The V and J ends lost 3 bases and 7 bases, in that order; junction bases with no gene match: 9. The CDR3 is 17 residues long. Per the germline V gene, CDR1 is SGHTA and CDR2 is FQGTGA. This CDR3 reads CASSFLATSGRWNEQFF. As DNA, the CDR3 is TGTGCCAGCAGCTTCCTCGCGACTAGCGGGAGGTGGAATGAGCAGTTCTTC.

J is TRBJ2-7 and V is TRBV10-2; 12 positions match TRBD1. Per germline, CDR1 WSHSY and CDR2 SAAADI. The CDR3 runs 19 residues. The V and J ends lost 9 bases and 2 bases, in that order; junction bases with no gene match: 20. The CDR3 here is CASGGVETSGTGGAYEQYF. Written as DNA, the CDR3 is TGCGCCAGTGGTGGGGTTGAGACTTCTGGGACAGGGGGCGCCTACGAGCAGTACTTC.

The chain uses TRBV2 and TRBJ1-2, with 8 nucleotides matching TRBD1. The V gene's germline CDR1 is SNHLY and CDR2 FYNNEI. Trimming removed 6 bases from V and 4 bases from J; junction bases left unmatched: 4. CDR3 length: 13 residues. CDR3 sequence (DNA): TGTGCCAGCAGCCGGGGACAGGCCTATGGCTACACCTTC. The encoded protein is CASSRGQAYGYTF.

The chain is built from TRBV7-9 and TRBJ2-5; no reliable D call. Germline lookup yields CDR1 SEHNR and CDR2 FQNEAQ (reference sequence). The CDR3 is 17 amino acids. Trimming removed 0 bases from V and 4 bases from J, with 18 bases in between. CDR3 loop: CASSLAFGYGVGETQYF. The CDR3 nucleotides are TGTGCCAGCAGCTTAGCGTTCGGGTATGGGGTCGGAGAGACCCAGTACTTC.

In this sample, this clone turned up a few times. The rearrangement uses TRBV28 and TRBJ1-5; tentatively, D is TRBD1 (5 bases). The CDR3 has 14 residues. Per germline, CDR1 MDHEN and CDR2 SYDVKM. Deletions cut 0 bases from V and 7 bases from J, with 10 bases between. Here the CDR3 DNA reads TGTGCCAGCAGTTTATGGCAGGGTAGCCAGCCCCAGCATTTT. Translating it yields CASSLWQGSQPQHF.

The chain is built from TRBV29-1 and TRBJ2-7; tentatively, D is TRBD1 or TRBD2 (5 bases each). The germline V gene encodes CDR1 SQVTM and CDR2 ANQGSEA. V was clipped by 4 bases and J by 3 bases, with 16 bases between them. The CDR3 is 14 amino acids. CDR3 sequence: CSVGDPARYYEQYF. CDR3 DNA sequence: TGCAGCGTTGGGGACCCAGCGAGATACTACGAGCAGTACTTC.

This clone has just one count. This rearrangement joins TRBV18 to TRBJ1-5, with 9 bases identical to TRBD1. V was clipped by 6 bases and J by 4 bases; unmatched bases: 10. This CDR3 spans 16 amino acids. The germline V gene encodes CDR1 KGHSH and CDR2 LQKENI. The CDR3 DNA reads as TGTGCCAGCTCTCCCATGAACAGGGGGCTGAATCAGCCCCAGCATTTT. It is translated as CASSPMNRGLNQPQHF.

The DNA of the CDR3 is TGTGCCAGTAGTCAAGACAGGGGGAGGTACGAGCAGTACTTC. It translates to CASSQDRGRYEQYF. J is TRBJ2-7 and V is TRBV19; the match to TRBD1 covers 9 bases. The V segment lost 5 bases and the J segment 4 bases; nucleotides outside the gene matches: 6. Germline loops: CDR1 LNHDA, CDR2 SQIVND (reference sequence). The CDR3 length is 14 residues.

The gene calls are TRBV5-1 and TRBJ2-3, with TRBD1 matching over 8 bases. Germline loops: CDR1 SGHRS, CDR2 YFSETQ. J gave up 3 bases and V 4 bases, and 7 bases lay outside the gene matches. This CDR3 region has 15 residues. CDR3 region: CASSSTGGRTDTQYF. Written as DNA, the CDR3 is TGCGCCAGCAGCAGCACAGGGGGGAGGACAGATACGCAGTATTTT.

The V call is TRBV4-3, the J call TRBJ2-7; tentative D call: TRBD2 (7 bases). Trimming cost V 1 base and J 3 bases, with 13 bases left between them. The CDR3 totals 15 residues. CDR1 is LGHNA and CDR2 is YSLEER in the germline V gene. CDR3 sequence (DNA): TGCGCCAGCAGCCAAGTCGGGGGGCCGGACTACGAGCAGTACTTC. It translates to CASSQVGGPDYEQYF.

The rearrangement uses TRBV10-3 and TRBJ2-5; D might be TRBD2 (5 bases). Trimming left V 7 bases short and J 0 bases short, with 12 bases between. The germline gives CDR1 ENHRY, CDR2 SYGVKD. The CDR3 runs 14 residues. The CDR3 DNA is TGTGCCATCATCCGAGGGCAGGACCAAGAGACCCAGTACTTC. It codes for CAIIRGQDQETQYF.

The chain is built from TRBV5-4 and TRBJ2-1; TRBD2 matches 9 bases. Germline V gene lookup returns CDR1 SGHNT and CDR2 YYREEE (reference sequence). V shed 5 bases, J shed 0 bases, and the junction held 9 bases outside the gene matches. This CDR3 is built from 17 residues. The DNA of the CDR3 is TGTGCCAGCAGATATGGGACTAGCAGACTCTCCTACAATGAGCAGTTCTTC. This codes for CASRYGTSRLSYNEQFF.

V is TRBV27 and J is TRBJ1-4, with 8 bases identical to TRBD1. CDR3 length equals 14 residues. CDR1 MNHEY and CDR2 SMNVEV come from the germline V gene (reference sequence). V trimming: 5 bases; J trimming: 8 bases; junction bases outside the gene matches: 7. CDR3 region: CASSTRQGQEKLFF. CDR3 DNA: TGTGCCAGCAGTACCAGACAGGGGCAGGAAAAACTGTTTTTT.

The chain has TRBV19 and TRBJ2-1; TRBD1 agrees at 11 bases. The CDR3 totals 17 residues. Per germline, CDR1 LNHDA and CDR2 SQIVND (reference sequence). Trimming at V came to 10 bases and at J to 3 bases, leaving 14 bases not matched to a gene. CDR3 sequence: CAIGGTGGIPGYNEQFF. The DNA for the CDR3 is TGTGCCATTGGGGGGACAGGGGGGATCCCTGGCTACAATGAGCAGTTCTTC.

The chain has TRBV7-2 and TRBJ2-1, with D maybe TRBD2 (6 bases). The germline gives CDR1 SGHTA, CDR2 FQGNSA. The V gene lost 0 bases and the J gene lost 5 bases, with 11 bases spanning the gap. There are 15 residues in the CDR3. CDR3 nucleotide sequence: TGTGCCAGCAGCTTAGCCGGACTAAGTAACAATGAGCAGTTCTTC. The encoded protein is CASSLAGLSNNEQFF.

The J gene is TRBJ1-5, the V gene TRBV19; D not resolved. Trimming took 3 bases from V and 0 from J, leaving 6 bases between them. The CDR3 length is 14 residues. Germline V lookup: CDR1 LNHDA, CDR2 SQIVND (reference sequence). CDR3: CASSILDSNQPQHF. The CDR3, as DNA: TGTGCCAGTAGTATCCTGGATAGCAATCAGCCCCAGCATTTT.

As for this clone: Other nucleotide sequences from this sample produce the same CDR3. The chain recombines TRBV9 with TRBJ1-2; no clear D gene. The ends were cut back, 0 bases at V and 1 base at J, with 4 bases in the middle. CDR3 length equals 13 residues. Germline CDR1 SGDLS, CDR2 YYNGEE. CDR3 nucleotides: TGTGCCAGCAGCGTAGACGGTAACTATGGCTACACCTTC. Amino acids: CASSVDGNYGYTF.

V is TRBV5-1 and J is TRBJ2-7; TRBD1 might be the D (5 bases). V lost 0 bases and J 6 bases, leaving 16 bases between the germline ends. The CDR3 is made up of 15 amino acids. Germline V gene data show CDR1 as SGHRS and CDR2 as YFSETQ. The CDR3 coding sequence is TGCGCCAGCAGCTTGGGGGTCGCAGGGTCGGGCGAGCAGTACTTC. It translates to CASSLGVAGSGEQYF.

The J gene is TRBJ1-1, the V gene TRBV19; TRBD1 aligns across 7 bases. The CDR3 runs to 14 residues. The germline V gene encodes CDR1 LNHDA and CDR2 SQIVND (reference sequence). Trimming at V came to 8 bases and at J to 1 base, leaving 7 bases not matched to a gene. The CDR3 protein is CASGPRQGNTEAFF. CDR3 DNA sequence: TGTGCCAGTGGGCCCCGACAGGGGAACACTGAAGCTTTCTTT.

This clone was seen once. J is TRBJ2-2 and V is TRBV7-2; TRBD1 matches 9 bases. Germline V gene lookup returns CDR1 SGHTA and CDR2 FQGNSA. Unmatched junction bases numbered 5, after V lost 3 bases and J lost 0 bases. CDR3 length: 17 amino acids. The CDR3 sequence is CASSFGQGFANTGELFF. CDR3 nucleotides: TGTGCCAGCAGCTTCGGACAGGGGTTCGCGAACACCGGGGAGCTGTTTTTT.

The chain employs TRBV19 and TRBJ2-7, with 13 nucleotides matching TRBD2. The CDR3 spans 19 residues. Germline lookup yields CDR1 LNHDA and CDR2 SQIVND (reference sequence). With 1 base clipped from V and 4 bases from J, the junction kept 13 bases outside the gene matches. CDR3: CASSIGPSRAGLAGYEQYF. The CDR3, as DNA: TGTGCCAGTAGTATAGGTCCCTCCCGAGCGGGACTAGCGGGGTACGAGCAGTACTTC.

The rearrangement joins TRBV7-2 to TRBJ1-1; D call uncertain. The CDR3 loop spans 15 amino acids. Germline V gene sequence: CDR1 SGHTA, CDR2 FQGNSA. The V and J ends lost 2 bases and 2 bases respectively, with 12 bases between them. Here the CDR3 reads CASSLIVLPNTEAFF. The CDR3, as DNA: TGTGCCAGCAGCTTAATTGTGTTACCTAACACTGAAGCTTTCTTT.

The chain links TRBV6-5 to TRBJ1-1; D possibly corresponds to TRBD1 (6 bases). Germline CDR1 and CDR2: MNHEY and SVGAGI. The germline V and J ends were trimmed by 9 bases and 8 bases, with 13 bases remaining between them. CDR3 size: 11 residues. Written as DNA, the CDR3 is TGTGCCAGTATAAGGGGACAAGAAGCTTTCTTT. It encodes CASIRGQEAFF.

The gene calls are TRBV18 and TRBJ1-3; D call uncertain. V was trimmed by 3 bases and J by 4 bases, leaving 10 bases between them. The CDR3 extends over 14 amino acids. CDR1 and CDR2 (germline): KGHSH, LQKENI. The CDR3, as DNA: TGTGCCAGCTCACCGAGGGTTGGAGGAAACACCATATATTTT. Translation: CASSPRVGGNTIYF.

This chain links TRBV2 with TRBJ2-5, with a possible D match to TRBD2 (5 bases). CDR1 and CDR2 from the germline V gene are SNHLY and FYNNEI. V was shortened by 10 bases and J by 5 bases, with 20 bases between the two germline ends. CDR3 length: 14 amino acids. The CDR3 DNA reads as TGTGCCACTAGTGAGGGTTCTGGCCAGGAGACCCAGTACTTC. This codes for CATSEGSGQETQYF. The variable domain in full, completed from reference TRBV2 and TRBJ2-5, reads EPEVTQTPSHQVTQMGQEVILRCVPISNHLYFYWYRQILGQKVEFLVSFYNNEISEKSEIFDDQFSVERPDGSNFTLKIRSTKLEDSAMYFCATSEGSGQETQYFGPGTRLLVL.

The chain carries TRBV19 and TRBJ1-5; tentatively, D is TRBD1 (6 bases). CDR3 length: 13 residues. Between the trimmed V and J ends, which lost 7 bases and 4 bases, there was a span of 11 bases. Germline V CDR1 and CDR2: LNHDA, SQIVND (reference sequence). The chain's CDR3 is CASTIQGNQPQHF. CDR3 DNA: TGTGCCAGTACCATCCAGGGGAATCAGCCCCAGCATTTT.

This chain joins TRBV5-1 and TRBJ2-3; D gene ambiguous. The CDR3 totals 12 residues. The V end lost 2 bases, the J end lost 4 bases, and 5 bases lay between the germline ends. Germline V gene sequence: CDR1 SGHRS, CDR2 YFSETQ. The CDR3 protein is CASSFASDTQYF. DNA for the CDR3: TGCGCCAGCAGCTTCGCATCAGATACGCAGTATTTT.